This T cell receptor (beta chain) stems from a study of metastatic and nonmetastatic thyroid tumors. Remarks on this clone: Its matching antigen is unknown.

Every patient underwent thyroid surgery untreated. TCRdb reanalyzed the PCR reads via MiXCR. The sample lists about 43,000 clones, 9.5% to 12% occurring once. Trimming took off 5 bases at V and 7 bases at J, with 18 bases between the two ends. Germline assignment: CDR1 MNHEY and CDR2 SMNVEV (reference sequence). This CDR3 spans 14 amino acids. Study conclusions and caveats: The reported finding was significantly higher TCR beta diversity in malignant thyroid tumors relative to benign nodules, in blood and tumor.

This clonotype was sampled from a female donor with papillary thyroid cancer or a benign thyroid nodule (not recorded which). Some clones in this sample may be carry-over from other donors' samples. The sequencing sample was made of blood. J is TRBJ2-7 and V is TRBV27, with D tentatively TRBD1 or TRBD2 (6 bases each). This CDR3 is CASSPGALAWEQYF. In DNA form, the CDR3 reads TGTGCCAGCAGTCCAGGGGCTCTAGCGTGGGAGCAGTACTTC.